Only one count was recorded for the clone carrying this T cell receptor beta chain. Its antigen is not known. The entry originates in a study of cytomegalovirus exposure and HLA in healthy donors. Broader study findings: Some TCR beta chains (more than 150 of them) were listed as cytomegalovirus-associated.

Sequenced by immunoSEQ multiplex PCR; TCRdb stores in-frame clones only, minus some. The repertoire holds about 140,000 clones, about 90% seen once, with roughly 3% in the top ten. This receptor was obtained from a man aged 18 to 29 in good health and CMV-seronegative. Sequencing used PBMCs.

CDR3 DNA: TGTGCCTGGACAGGAGGGGGCCGTGGGGCCAACGTCCTGACTTTC. It encodes CAWTGGGRGANVLTF. The chain is built from TRBV30 and TRBJ2-6; tentative D call: TRBD1 (7 bases). V was cut by 4 bases and J by 3 bases, with 13 bases left in between. The CDR3 totals 15 residues. Germline CDR1 is GTSNPN and CDR2 is SVGIG (reference sequence).